This T cell receptor (beta chain) originates from a study of response to subunit inactivated influenza vaccine. The CDR3 is 13 residues long. Germline CDR1 WSHSY, CDR2 SAAADI. V shed 3 bases and J shed 6 bases, with 8 bases lying between them. TCRdb recomputed calls from the RT-PCR reads with MiXCR, one row per CDR3 protein. The table includes 150,000 to 200,000 distinct CDR3 sequences, 12% detected once. This clonotype was recorded a few times. This sample also belongs to another study, concerning T cells expressing NK-cell markers. That investigation notes: For TCR beta, cDNA was produced by 5'RACE template switching with UMIs. In several experiments, sorting was restricted to alpha-beta TCR T cells by an anti-gamma-delta TCR antibody. NKG2C+ dominant clonotypes from over 5 donors made up roughly 1.0-8% of CD8+ T cells. The CD3+CD56-NKG2C+ fraction was also led by these clonotypes in several donors.

The receptor comes from a man aged 45-65 years who received an inactivated influenza vaccine. The starting material was CD8+ T cells sorted from PBMCs, obtained about 13 days after vaccination. The V and J genes are TRBV10-2 and TRBJ2-2; the D gene is possibly TRBD1 (5 bases). CDR3 nucleotides: TGCGCCAGCAGTGAAGGCAGGGCCGGGGAGCTGTTTTTT. The encoded protein is CASSEGRAGELFF.